This T cell receptor beta chain was captured by sequencing in a study of T cell responses to AZD1222 COVID-19 vaccine. The germline V gene encodes CDR1 SNHLY and CDR2 FYNNEI. The CDR3 spans 15 residues. The repertoire was sequenced with immunoSEQ multiplex PCR; TCRdb's copy has only in-frame clones and lacks some. Among 130,000 to 150,000 clones listed, more than 75% were seen once. In the case of this clone: The junction and the germline gene differ at one end; a read error may be behind it.

The receptor was derived from an adult who received the AZD1222 COVID-19 vaccine. Sequenced here: peripheral blood, sampled 28 days after the second AZD1222 dose. The chain combines TRBV2 with TRBJ1-5; D remains unclear. Written as DNA, the CDR3 is TGTGCCAGCAGGGAAGGCGGGGTCCAGGATCAGCCCCAGCATTTT. It yields the protein CASREGGVQDQPQHF.